The sequence of this T cell receptor (beta chain) was determined in a study of beta chain features in type 1 diabetes. In regard to this clone: The target antigen is unknown.

Germline V lookup: CDR1 SGHTA, CDR2 FQGNSA. V was shortened by 2 bases and J by 4 bases, with 5 bases between the two germline ends. The CDR3 has 12 residues. The investigators reverse transcribed all of the isolated RNA, so they sequenced expressed TCRB transcripts. Profiled with immunoSEQ multiplex PCR; TCRdb holds only in-frame clones, not every one. Altogether 200,000 to 300,000 clones are present, around an eighth being singletons, with the ten largest covering 0.025% to 0.03%. Study observations and caveats: Fewer junction insertions and more nucleotide deletions appeared in type 1 diabetes patients.

Sequenced input: naive CD4+ T cells from blood. The sequence derives from a woman aged 40-49 years in good health. The chain uses TRBV7-2 and TRBJ2-5; no reliable D call. CDR3 amino acids: CASSLSSETQYF. Written as DNA, the CDR3 is TGTGCCAGCAGCTTATCCTCAGAGACCCAGTACTTC.